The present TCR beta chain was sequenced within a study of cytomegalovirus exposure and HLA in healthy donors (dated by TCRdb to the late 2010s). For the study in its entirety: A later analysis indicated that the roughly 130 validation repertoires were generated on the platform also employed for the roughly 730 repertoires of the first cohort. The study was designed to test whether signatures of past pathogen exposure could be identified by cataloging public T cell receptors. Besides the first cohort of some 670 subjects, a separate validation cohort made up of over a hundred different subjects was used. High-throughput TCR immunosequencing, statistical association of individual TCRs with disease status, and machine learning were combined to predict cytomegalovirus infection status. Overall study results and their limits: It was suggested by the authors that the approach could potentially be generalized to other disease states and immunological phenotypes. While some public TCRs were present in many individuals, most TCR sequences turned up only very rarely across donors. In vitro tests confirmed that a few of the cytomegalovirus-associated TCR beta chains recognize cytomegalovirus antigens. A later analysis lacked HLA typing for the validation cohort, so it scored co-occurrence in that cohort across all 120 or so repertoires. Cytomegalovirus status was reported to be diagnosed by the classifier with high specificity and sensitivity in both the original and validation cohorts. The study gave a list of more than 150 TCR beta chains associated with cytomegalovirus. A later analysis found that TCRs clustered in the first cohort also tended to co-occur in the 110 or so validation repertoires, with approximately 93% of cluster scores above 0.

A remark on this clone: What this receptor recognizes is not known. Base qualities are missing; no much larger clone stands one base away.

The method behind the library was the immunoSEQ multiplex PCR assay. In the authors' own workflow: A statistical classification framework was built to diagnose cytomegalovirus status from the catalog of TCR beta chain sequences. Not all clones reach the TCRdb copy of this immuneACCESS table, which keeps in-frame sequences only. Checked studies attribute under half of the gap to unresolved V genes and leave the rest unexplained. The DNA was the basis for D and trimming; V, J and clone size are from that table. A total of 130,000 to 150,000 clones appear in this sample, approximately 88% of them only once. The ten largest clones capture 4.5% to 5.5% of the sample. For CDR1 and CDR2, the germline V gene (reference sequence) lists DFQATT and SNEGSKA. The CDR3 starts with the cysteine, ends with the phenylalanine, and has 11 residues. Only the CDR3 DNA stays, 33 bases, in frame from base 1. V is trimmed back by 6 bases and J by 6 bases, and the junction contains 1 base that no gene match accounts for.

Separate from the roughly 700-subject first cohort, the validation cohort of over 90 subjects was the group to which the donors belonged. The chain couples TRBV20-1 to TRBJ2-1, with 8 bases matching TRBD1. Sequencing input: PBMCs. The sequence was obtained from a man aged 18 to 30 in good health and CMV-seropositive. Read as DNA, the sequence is TGCAGTGCGGACAGGGTCAATGAGCAGTTCTTC. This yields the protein CSADRVNEQFF.